Listed below are T cell receptor beta chains from one sample, sequenced in a study of beta chain features in type 1 diabetes. TCRdb's copy holds only in-frame clones and misses some; the assay was immunoSEQ multiplex PCR. The data contain around 300,000 clones, 8% of them singletons. Sequencing was carried out using central memory CD4+ T cells from blood. The receptors were sampled from a woman between 18 and 30 years old in good health. CDR3s include the opening cysteine and the closing phenylalanine or tryptophan. A D gene is named only where the DNA matches it firmly. Size tells how often a clone was seen (once, few, many) or the class of an expanded clone, and some rows leave it out.

clone_size: -; d_call: TRBD1; v_call: TRBV4-1; j_call: TRBJ1-1; cdr3_aa: CASSQTGGNTEAFF; cdr3_nt: TGCGCCAGCAGCCAAACAGGGGGGAACACTGAAGCTTTCTTT
clone_size: few; d_call: -; v_call: TRBV2; j_call: TRBJ2-5; cdr3_aa: CASSPPGGRAGKTQYF; cdr3_nt: TGTGCCAGCAGCCCCCCTGGGGGCAGGGCGGGTAAGACCCAGTACTTC
clone_size: few; d_call: -; v_call: TRBV29-1; j_call: TRBJ2-7; cdr3_aa: CSGRTATYEQYF; cdr3_nt: TGCAGCGGGCGGACAGCCACCTACGAGCAGTACTTC
clone_size: few; d_call: TRBD1; v_call: TRBV5-1; j_call: TRBJ1-2; cdr3_aa: CASSGGYSGQGGYGYTF; cdr3_nt: TGCGCCAGCAGCGGTGGATATTCGGGACAGGGAGGATATGGCTACACCTTC
clone_size: many; d_call: -; v_call: TRBV4-3; j_call: TRBJ2-3; cdr3_aa: CASSQDHPGADTQYF; cdr3_nt: TGCGCCAGCAGCCAAGATCATCCAGGGGCAGATACGCAGTATTTT
clone_size: -; d_call: -; v_call: TRBV7-2; j_call: TRBJ2-1; cdr3_aa: CASSGTWGDEQFF; cdr3_nt: TGTGCCAGCAGCGGGACGTGGGGCGATGAGCAGTTCTTC
clone_size: -; d_call: TRBD2; v_call: TRBV6-1; j_call: TRBJ2-1; cdr3_aa: CASSLGLAGYNEQFF; cdr3_nt: TGTGCCAGCAGCTTGGGACTAGCGGGCTACAATGAGCAGTTCTTC
clone_size: -; d_call: -; v_call: TRBV27; j_call: TRBJ1-1; cdr3_aa: CASSGGNRAEAFF; cdr3_nt: TGTGCCAGCAGTGGCGGAAACAGAGCTGAAGCTTTCTTT
clone_size: many; d_call: -; v_call: TRBV5-1; j_call: TRBJ2-3; cdr3_aa: CASSAEMRTDTQYF; cdr3_nt: TGCGCCAGCAGCGCCGAGATGAGGACAGATACGCAGTATTTT
clone_size: few; d_call: -; v_call: TRBV28; j_call: TRBJ1-5; cdr3_aa: CASSSVRGYSNQPQHF; cdr3_nt: TGTGCCAGCAGTTCGGTCAGGGGTTATAGCAATCAGCCCCAGCATTTT
clone_size: few; d_call: TRBD2; v_call: TRBV23-1; j_call: TRBJ2-3; cdr3_aa: CASSPKKGPSGGASDTQYF; cdr3_nt: TGCGCCAGCAGTCCAAAAAAAGGTCCTAGCGGGGGGGCTTCAGATACGCAGTATTTT
clone_size: few; d_call: -; v_call: TRBV9; j_call: TRBJ1-3; cdr3_aa: CASSVAPIGNTIYF; cdr3_nt: TGTGCCAGCAGCGTAGCACCCATAGGAAACACCATATATTTT
clone_size: -; d_call: -; v_call: TRBV28; j_call: TRBJ2-7; cdr3_aa: CASLGAVSGYEQYF; cdr3_nt: TGTGCCAGCCTGGGTGCTGTTAGCGGTTACGAGCAGTACTTC
clone_size: few; d_call: TRBD1; v_call: TRBV29-1; j_call: TRBJ2-1; cdr3_aa: CSVVRQGFYNEQFF; cdr3_nt: TGCAGCGTTGTCCGACAGGGGTTCTACAATGAGCAGTTCTTC
clone_size: few; d_call: -; v_call: TRBV7-8; j_call: TRBJ1-1; cdr3_aa: CASSLGTEAFF; cdr3_nt: TGTGCCAGCAGTCTTGGGACAGAAGCTTTCTTT
clone_size: few; d_call: TRBD1; v_call: TRBV2; j_call: TRBJ1-3; cdr3_aa: CASKDRGSSGNTIYF; cdr3_nt: TGTGCCAGCAAGGACAGGGGAAGCTCTGGAAACACCATATATTTT
clone_size: many; d_call: -; v_call: TRBV14; j_call: TRBJ2-1; cdr3_aa: CASSPRGGASRNEQFF; cdr3_nt: TGTGCCAGCAGCCCCAGAGGAGGGGCCTCCCGGAATGAGCAGTTCTTC
clone_size: -; d_call: TRBD1; v_call: TRBV5-1; j_call: TRBJ1-2; cdr3_aa: CASSLGWGTGRHGYTF; cdr3_nt: TGCGCCAGCAGCTTGGGATGGGGGACAGGGCGACATGGCTACACCTTC
clone_size: -; d_call: TRBD1; v_call: TRBV7-3; j_call: TRBJ1-1; cdr3_aa: CASSYTHQQGARDTEAFF; cdr3_nt: TGTGCCAGCAGCTACACCCATCAACAGGGGGCGCGGGACACTGAAGCTTTCTTT
clone_size: few; d_call: -; v_call: TRBV29-1; j_call: TRBJ1-4; cdr3_aa: CSVERGGGEKLFF; cdr3_nt: TGCAGCGTTGAGAGGGGAGGAGGAGAAAAACTGTTTTTT
clone_size: -; d_call: -; v_call: TRBV27; j_call: TRBJ2-7; cdr3_aa: CASSLRGYSSYEQYF; cdr3_nt: TGTGCCAGCAGTTTAAGGGGTTATAGCTCCTACGAGCAGTACTTC
clone_size: few; d_call: -; v_call: TRBV18; j_call: TRBJ2-5; cdr3_aa: CASSPSGVGETQYF; cdr3_nt: TGTGCCAGCTCACCAAGTGGGGTAGGAGAGACCCAGTACTTC
clone_size: -; d_call: -; v_call: TRBV30; j_call: TRBJ2-3; cdr3_aa: CAWSVRGRANTQYF; cdr3_nt: TGTGCCTGGAGTGTAAGGGGCAGGGCGAACACGCAGTATTTT
clone_size: few; d_call: -; v_call: TRBV27; j_call: TRBJ1-2; cdr3_aa: CASTRIGGVGYTF; cdr3_nt: TGTGCCAGCACTAGAATAGGCGGGGTCGGCTACACCTTC
clone_size: -; d_call: TRBD1; v_call: TRBV7-2; j_call: TRBJ1-2; cdr3_aa: CASSLSGTGGAMSGYTF; cdr3_nt: TGTGCCAGCAGCTTATCGGGGACAGGGGGCGCGATGTCAGGCTACACCTTC
clone_size: few; d_call: -; v_call: TRBV5-4; j_call: TRBJ2-3; cdr3_aa: CASSLGNWASTDTQYF; cdr3_nt: TGTGCCAGCAGCTTAGGTAACTGGGCTAGCACAGATACGCAGTATTTT
clone_size: -; d_call: TRBD1; v_call: TRBV28; j_call: TRBJ2-5; cdr3_aa: CASSPAGQGEGETQYF; cdr3_nt: TGTGCCAGCAGTCCCGCGGGACAGGGGGAGGGAGAGACCCAGTACTTC
clone_size: -; d_call: -; v_call: TRBV19; j_call: TRBJ1-5; cdr3_aa: CASSGWDGLGPQHF; cdr3_nt: TGTGCCAGTAGCGGTTGGGACGGTCTTGGGCCCCAGCATTTT
clone_size: -; d_call: -; v_call: TRBV27; j_call: TRBJ2-4; cdr3_aa: CASSSVANIQYF; cdr3_nt: TGTGCCAGCAGTTCGGTGGCCAACATTCAGTACTTC
clone_size: -; d_call: -; v_call: TRBV6-1; j_call: TRBJ2-7; cdr3_aa: CASSPWDGSYEQYF; cdr3_nt: TGTGCCAGCAGTCCCTGGGACGGGAGCTACGAGCAGTACTTC
clone_size: -; d_call: -; v_call: TRBV5-1; j_call: TRBJ2-1; cdr3_aa: CASSLRGLEQFF; cdr3_nt: TGCGCCAGCAGCTTGAGGGGACTCGAGCAGTTCTTC
clone_size: many; d_call: -; v_call: TRBV14; j_call: TRBJ1-1; cdr3_aa: CASSQVRLLTEAFF; cdr3_nt: TGTGCCAGCAGCCAAGTAAGACTCCTCACTGAAGCTTTCTTT
clone_size: -; d_call: -; v_call: TRBV7-3; j_call: TRBJ2-1; cdr3_aa: CASSSGTYNEQFF; cdr3_nt: TGTGCCAGCAGCTCAGGGACGTACAATGAGCAGTTCTTC
clone_size: few; d_call: -; v_call: TRBV5-1; j_call: TRBJ2-5; cdr3_aa: CASSLGWEETQYF; cdr3_nt: TGCGCCAGCAGCTTGGGGTGGGAAGAGACCCAGTACTTC
clone_size: -; d_call: TRBD1; v_call: TRBV28; j_call: TRBJ2-5; cdr3_aa: CASSPSDRVRETQYF; cdr3_nt: TGTGCCAGCAGTCCCTCAGACAGGGTCCGCGAGACCCAGTACTTC
clone_size: -; d_call: -; v_call: TRBV5-1; j_call: TRBJ1-1; cdr3_aa: CASSLGSGQLNTEAFF; cdr3_nt: TGCGCCAGCAGCCTGGGCAGTGGACAGTTGAACACTGAAGCTTTCTTT
clone_size: few; d_call: -; v_call: TRBV2; j_call: TRBJ1-5; cdr3_aa: CASSVEGSNQPQHF; cdr3_nt: TGTGCCAGCAGTGTTGAGGGTAGCAATCAGCCCCAGCATTTT
clone_size: -; d_call: -; v_call: TRBV5-6; j_call: TRBJ2-5; cdr3_aa: CASSLVGLETQYF; cdr3_nt: TGTGCCAGCAGCTTGGTGGGGTTGGAGACCCAGTACTTC
clone_size: many; d_call: TRBD2; v_call: TRBV14; j_call: TRBJ2-4; cdr3_aa: CASSQDSGGAFAKNIQYF; cdr3_nt: TGTGCCAGCAGCCAAGATAGCGGGGGGGCCTTCGCCAAAAACATTCAGTACTTC